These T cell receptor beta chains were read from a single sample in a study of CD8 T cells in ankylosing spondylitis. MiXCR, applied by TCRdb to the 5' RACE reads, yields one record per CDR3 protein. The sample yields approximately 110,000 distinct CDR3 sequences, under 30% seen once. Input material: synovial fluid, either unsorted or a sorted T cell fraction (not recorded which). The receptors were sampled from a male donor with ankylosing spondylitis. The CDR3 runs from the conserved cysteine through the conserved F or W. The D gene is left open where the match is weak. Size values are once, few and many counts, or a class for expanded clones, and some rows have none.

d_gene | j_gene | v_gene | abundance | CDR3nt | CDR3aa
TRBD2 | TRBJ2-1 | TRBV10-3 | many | TGTGCCATCAGTGAGTCTGGACTAGCGGGCCGGTACAATGAGCAGTTCTTC | CAISESGLAGRYNEQFF
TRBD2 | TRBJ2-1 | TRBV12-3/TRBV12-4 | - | TGTGCCAGCACCTGGGGGACTAGCGGGAGCGATGAGCAGTTCTTC | CASTWGTSGSDEQFF
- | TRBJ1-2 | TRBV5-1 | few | TGCGCCAGCAGCTTGGTACAGGGAAGTGGCTACACCTTC | CASSLVQGSGYTF
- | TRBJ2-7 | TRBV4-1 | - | TGCGCCAGCAGCCTGGACCGGTCGAGCGAGCAGTACTTC | CASSLDRSSEQYF
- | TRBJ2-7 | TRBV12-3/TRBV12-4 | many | TGTGCCAGCAGTTCCAGGCCAGACGGAGCCTACGAGCAGTACTTC | CASSSRPDGAYEQYF
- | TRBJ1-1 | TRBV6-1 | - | TGTGCCAGCAACTCAGGGGAGGTCACTGAAGCTTTCTTT | CASNSGEVTEAFF
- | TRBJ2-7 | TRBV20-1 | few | TGCAGTGCTTATCCCCCGGGACTCCTCTACGAGCAGTACTTC | CSAYPPGLLYEQYF
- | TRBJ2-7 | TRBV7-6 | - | TGTGCCAGCAGCTCCCCGGACACCTACGAGCAGTACTTC | CASSSPDTYEQYF
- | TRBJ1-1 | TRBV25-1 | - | TGTGCCAGCAGTGGAAGACAGCTTCAGAACACTGAAGCTTTCTTT | CASSGRQLQNTEAFF
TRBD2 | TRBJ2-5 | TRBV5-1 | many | TGCGCCAGCAGCTTGGCGGGACTAGCGGGAGAGACCCAGTACTTC | CASSLAGLAGETQYF
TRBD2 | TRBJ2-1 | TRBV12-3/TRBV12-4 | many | TGTGCCAGCAGACTCGGGACTAGCACCTACAATGAGCAGTTCTTC | CASRLGTSTYNEQFF
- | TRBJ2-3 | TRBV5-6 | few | TGTGCCAGCAGCTGGGGTAGCACAGATACGCAGTATTTT | CASSWGSTDTQYF
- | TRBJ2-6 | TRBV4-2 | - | TGTGCCAGCAGCCAAGATAGACAGTCTGGGGCCAACGTCCTGACTTTC | CASSQDRQSGANVLTF
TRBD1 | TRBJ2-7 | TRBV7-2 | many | TGTGCCAGCAGCTACCGGGACAGCTCCTACGAGCAGTACTTC | CASSYRDSSYEQYF
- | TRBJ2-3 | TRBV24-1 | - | TGTGCCACCCGCGATGGGAACACAGATACGCAGTATTTT | CATRDGNTDTQYF
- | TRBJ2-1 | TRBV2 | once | TGTGCCAGCGCCTTGACGGGGCCATACAATGAGCAGTTCTTC | CASALTGPYNEQFF
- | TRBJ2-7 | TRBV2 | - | TGTGCCAGCGCGGACCGTTTCTCCTACGAGCAGTACTTC | CASADRFSYEQYF
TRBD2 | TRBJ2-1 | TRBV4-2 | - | TGTGCCAGCAGCCAAGTAACAGGACTAGCTAACAATGAGCAGTTCTTC | CASSQVTGLANNEQFF
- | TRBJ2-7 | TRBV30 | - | TGTGCCTGGAGTCCGACTAGTCCCGTGCAGTACTTC | CAWSPTSPVQYF
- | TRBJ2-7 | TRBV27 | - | TGTGCCAGCGGCTACGAGCAGTACTTC | CASGYEQYF
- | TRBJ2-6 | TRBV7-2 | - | TGTGCCAACCCGCCGGTTCGTGGGGCCAACGTCCTGACTTTC | CANPPVRGANVLTF
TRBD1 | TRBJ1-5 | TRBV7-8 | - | TGTGCCAGCAGCACTTTGACAGGGAATCAGCCCCAGCATTTT | CASSTLTGNQPQHF
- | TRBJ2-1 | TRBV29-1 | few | TGCAGCGTTGGGGACCTACTTTACAATGAGCAGTTCTTC | CSVGDLLYNEQFF
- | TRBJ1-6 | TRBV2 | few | TGTGCCAGCAGACGGGACGGCTATAATTCACCCCTCCACTTT | CASRRDGYNSPLHF
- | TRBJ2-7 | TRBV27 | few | TGTGCCAGCAGTTTCTATCGGGGGTACGAGCAGTACTTC | CASSFYRGYEQYF
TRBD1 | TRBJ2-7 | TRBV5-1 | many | TGCGCCAGCAGCACGACAGGGGGACTCTCCTACGAGCAGTACTTC | CASSTTGGLSYEQYF
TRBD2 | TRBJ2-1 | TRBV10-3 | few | TGTGCCATCAGTAGCGGGAGGGCGGGCTACAATGAGCAGTTCTTC | CAISSGRAGYNEQFF
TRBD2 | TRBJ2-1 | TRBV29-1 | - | TGCAGCGCCTCAACCACCAGACTAGCGGGAGACGATGAGCAGTTCTTC | CSASTTRLAGDDEQFF
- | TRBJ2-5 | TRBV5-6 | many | TGTGCCAGCAGCGCTTACGGGATCCGGGGGACCCAGTACTTC | CASSAYGIRGTQYF
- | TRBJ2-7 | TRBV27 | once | TGTGCCAGCAGTGGACCAGCCCCCGAGCAGTACTTC | CASSGPAPEQYF